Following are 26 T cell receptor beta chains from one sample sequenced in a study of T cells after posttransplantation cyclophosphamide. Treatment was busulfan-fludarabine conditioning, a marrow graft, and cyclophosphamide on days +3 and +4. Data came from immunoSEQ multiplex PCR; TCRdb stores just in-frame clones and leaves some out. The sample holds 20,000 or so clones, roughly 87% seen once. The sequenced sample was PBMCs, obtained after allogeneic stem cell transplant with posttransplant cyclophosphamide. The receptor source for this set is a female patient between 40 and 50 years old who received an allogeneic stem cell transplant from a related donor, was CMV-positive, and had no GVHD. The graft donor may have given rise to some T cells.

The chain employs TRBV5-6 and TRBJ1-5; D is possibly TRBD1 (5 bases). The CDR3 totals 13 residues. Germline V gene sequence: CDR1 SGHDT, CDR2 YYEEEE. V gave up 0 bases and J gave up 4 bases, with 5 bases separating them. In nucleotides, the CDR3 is TGTGCCAGCAGCTTGGGACAGAATCAGCCCCAGCATTTT. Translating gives CASSLGQNQPQHF. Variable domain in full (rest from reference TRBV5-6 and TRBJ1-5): DAGVTQSPTHLIKTRGQQVTLRCSPKSGHDTVSWYQQALGQGPQFIFQYYEEEERQRGNFPDRFSGHQFPNYSSELNVNALLLGDSALYLCASSLGQNQPQHFGDGTRLSIL.

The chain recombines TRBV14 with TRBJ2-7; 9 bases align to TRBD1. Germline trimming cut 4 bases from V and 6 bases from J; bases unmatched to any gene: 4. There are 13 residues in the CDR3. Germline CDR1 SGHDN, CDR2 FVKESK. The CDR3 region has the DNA TGTGCCAGCAGCCGGGACAGGGTTGCCGAGCAGTACTTC. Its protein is CASSRDRVAEQYF.

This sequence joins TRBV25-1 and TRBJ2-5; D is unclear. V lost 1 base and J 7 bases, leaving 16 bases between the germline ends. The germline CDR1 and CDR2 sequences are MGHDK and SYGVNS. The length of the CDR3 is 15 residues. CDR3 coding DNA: TGTGCCAGCAGTGAATCCACACCAGCGCCTCCGACCCAGTACTTC. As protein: CASSESTPAPPTQYF.

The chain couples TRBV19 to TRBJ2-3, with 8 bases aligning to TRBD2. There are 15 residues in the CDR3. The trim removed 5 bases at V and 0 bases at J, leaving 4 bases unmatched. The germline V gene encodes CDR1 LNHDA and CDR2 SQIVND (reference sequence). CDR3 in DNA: TGTGCCAGTAGTTTGGCGGGGGGAAGCACAGATACGCAGTATTTT. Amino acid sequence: CASSLAGGSTDTQYF.

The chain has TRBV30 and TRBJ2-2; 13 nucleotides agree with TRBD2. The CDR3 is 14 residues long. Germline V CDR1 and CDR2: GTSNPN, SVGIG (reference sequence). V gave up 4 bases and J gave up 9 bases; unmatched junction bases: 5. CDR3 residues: CAWTGTSGNRELFF. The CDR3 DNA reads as TGTGCCTGGACTGGGACTAGCGGGAACCGGGAGCTGTTTTTT.

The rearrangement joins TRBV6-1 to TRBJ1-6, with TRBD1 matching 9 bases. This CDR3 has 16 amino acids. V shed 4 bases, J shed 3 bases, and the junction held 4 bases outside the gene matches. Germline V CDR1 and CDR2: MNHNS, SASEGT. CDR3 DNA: TGTGCCAGCAGTGCGGGACAGGGAAGCTATAATTCACCCCTCCACTTT. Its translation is CASSAGQGSYNSPLHF.

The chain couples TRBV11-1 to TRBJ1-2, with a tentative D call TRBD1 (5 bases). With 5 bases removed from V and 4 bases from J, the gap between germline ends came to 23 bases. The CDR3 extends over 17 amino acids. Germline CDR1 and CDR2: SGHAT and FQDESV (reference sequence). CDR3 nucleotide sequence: TGTGCCAGCAGCCTAATCAAAGGAGGGGCCGGGCGCTATGGCTACACCTTC. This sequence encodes CASSLIKGGAGRYGYTF.

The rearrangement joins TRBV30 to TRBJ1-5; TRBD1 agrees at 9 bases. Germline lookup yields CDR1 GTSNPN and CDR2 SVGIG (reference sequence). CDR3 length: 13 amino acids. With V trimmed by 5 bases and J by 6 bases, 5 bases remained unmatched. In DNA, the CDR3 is TGTGCCTGGGCACAGGGGGCCGTTCAGCCCCAGCATTTT. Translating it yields CAWAQGAVQPQHF.

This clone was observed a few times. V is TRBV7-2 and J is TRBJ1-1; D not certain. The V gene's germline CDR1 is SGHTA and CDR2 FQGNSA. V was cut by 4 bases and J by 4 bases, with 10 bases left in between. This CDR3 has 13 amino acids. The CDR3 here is CASSYDEVTEAFF. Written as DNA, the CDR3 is TGTGCCAGCAGCTATGACGAGGTCACTGAAGCTTTCTTT.

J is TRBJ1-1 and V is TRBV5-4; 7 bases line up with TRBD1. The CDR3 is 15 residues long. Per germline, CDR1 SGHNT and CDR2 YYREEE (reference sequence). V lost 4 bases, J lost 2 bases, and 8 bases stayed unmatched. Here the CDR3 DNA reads TGTGCCAGCAGCCCACAACAGGGGATAAACACTGAAGCTTTCTTT. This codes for CASSPQQGINTEAFF.

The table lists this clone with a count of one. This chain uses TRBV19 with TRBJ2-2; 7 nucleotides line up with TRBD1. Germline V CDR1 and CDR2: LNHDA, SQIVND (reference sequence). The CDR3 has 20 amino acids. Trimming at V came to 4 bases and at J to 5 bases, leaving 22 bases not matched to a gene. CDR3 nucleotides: TGTGCCAGTAGTACACCCCGAAGGGGGCGAGGAGATAGTGATACCGGGGAGCTGTTTTTT. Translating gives CASSTPRRGRGDSDTGELFF.

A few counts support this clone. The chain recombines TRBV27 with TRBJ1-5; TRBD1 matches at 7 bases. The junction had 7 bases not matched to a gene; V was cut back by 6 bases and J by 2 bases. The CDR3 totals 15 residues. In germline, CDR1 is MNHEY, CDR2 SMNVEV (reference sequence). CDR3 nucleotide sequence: TGTGCCAGCAGCCTACAGGGGTTAGGCAATCAGCCCCAGCATTTT. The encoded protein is CASSLQGLGNQPQHF.

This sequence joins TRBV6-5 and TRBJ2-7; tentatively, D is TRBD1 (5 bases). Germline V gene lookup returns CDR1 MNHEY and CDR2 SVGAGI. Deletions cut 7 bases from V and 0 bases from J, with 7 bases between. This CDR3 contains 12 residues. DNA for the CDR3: TGTGCCAGCATAGGGGACTCCTACGAGCAGTACTTC. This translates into CASIGDSYEQYF.

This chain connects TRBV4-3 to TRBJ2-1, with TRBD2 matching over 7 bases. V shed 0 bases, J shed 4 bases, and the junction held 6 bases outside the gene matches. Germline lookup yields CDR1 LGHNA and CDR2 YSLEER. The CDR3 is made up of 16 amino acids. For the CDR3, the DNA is TGCGCCAGCAGCCAAGATCTGAGGACTAGATACAATGAGCAGTTCTTC. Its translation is CASSQDLRTRYNEQFF.

This CDR3 reads CASSQAPGLAGGAEQYF. Here the CDR3 DNA reads TGCGCCAGCAGCCAAGCCCCGGGACTAGCGGGAGGGGCCGAGCAGTACTTC. The chain carries TRBV4-3 and TRBJ2-7; 16 bases match TRBD2. CDR3 size: 17 residues. Germline lookup yields CDR1 LGHNA and CDR2 YSLEER. The junction had 6 bases not matched to a gene; V was cut back by 1 base and J by 6 bases.

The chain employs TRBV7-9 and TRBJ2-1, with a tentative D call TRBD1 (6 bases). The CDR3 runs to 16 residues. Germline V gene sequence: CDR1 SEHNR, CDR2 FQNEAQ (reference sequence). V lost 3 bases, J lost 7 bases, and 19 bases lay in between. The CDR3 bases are TGTGCCAGCAGCTTGAGGGACACCCCCTGGGGGAATGAGCAGTTCTTC. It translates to CASSLRDTPWGNEQFF.

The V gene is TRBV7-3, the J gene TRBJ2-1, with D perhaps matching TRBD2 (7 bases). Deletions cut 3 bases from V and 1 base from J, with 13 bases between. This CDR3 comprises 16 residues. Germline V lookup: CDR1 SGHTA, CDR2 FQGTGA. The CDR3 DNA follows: TGTGCCAGCAGCTTCGTAGGGGGGGGGTCCTACAATGAGCAGTTCTTC. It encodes CASSFVGGGSYNEQFF.

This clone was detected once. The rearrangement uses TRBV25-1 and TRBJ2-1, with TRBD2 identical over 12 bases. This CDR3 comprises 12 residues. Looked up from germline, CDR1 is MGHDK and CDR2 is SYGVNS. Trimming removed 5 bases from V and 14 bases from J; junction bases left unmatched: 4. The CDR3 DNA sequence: TGTGCCAGCAGTACTCTAGCGGGAGGGGAGTTCTTC. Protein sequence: CASSTLAGGEFF.

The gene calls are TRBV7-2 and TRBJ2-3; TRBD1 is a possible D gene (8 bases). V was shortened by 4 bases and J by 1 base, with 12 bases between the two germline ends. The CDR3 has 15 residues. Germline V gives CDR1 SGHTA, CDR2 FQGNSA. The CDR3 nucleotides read TGTGCCAGCAGCTGGGGGGGACAGGGCACAGATACGCAGTATTTT. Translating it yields CASSWGGQGTDTQYF.

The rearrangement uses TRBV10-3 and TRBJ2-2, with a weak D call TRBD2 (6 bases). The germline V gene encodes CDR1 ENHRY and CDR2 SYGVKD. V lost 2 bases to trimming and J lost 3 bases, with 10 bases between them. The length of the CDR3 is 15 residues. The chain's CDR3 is CAISEREWDTGELFF. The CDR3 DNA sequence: TGTGCCATCAGTGAGCGGGAGTGGGACACCGGGGAGCTGTTTTTT.

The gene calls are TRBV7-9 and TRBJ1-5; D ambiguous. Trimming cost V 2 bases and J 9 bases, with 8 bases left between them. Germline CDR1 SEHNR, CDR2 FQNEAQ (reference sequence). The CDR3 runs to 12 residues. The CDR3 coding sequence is TGTGCCAGCAGCTTAAGAGATACGCCCCAGCATTTT. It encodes CASSLRDTPQHF.

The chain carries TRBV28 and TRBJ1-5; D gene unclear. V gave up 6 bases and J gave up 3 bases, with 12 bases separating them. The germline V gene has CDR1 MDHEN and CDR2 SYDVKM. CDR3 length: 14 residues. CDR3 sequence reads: CASRTELANQPQHF. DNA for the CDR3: TGTGCCAGCAGGACCGAGTTAGCCAATCAGCCCCAGCATTTT.

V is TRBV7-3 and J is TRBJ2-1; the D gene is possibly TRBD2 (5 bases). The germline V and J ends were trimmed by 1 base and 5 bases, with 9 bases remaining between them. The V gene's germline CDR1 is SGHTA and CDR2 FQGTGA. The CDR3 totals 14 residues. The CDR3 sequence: CASSLRGGHNEQFF. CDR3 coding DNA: TGTGCCAGCAGCTTAAGAGGCGGGCACAATGAGCAGTTCTTC. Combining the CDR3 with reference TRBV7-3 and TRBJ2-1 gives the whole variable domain GAGVSQTPSNKVTEKGKYVELRCDPISGHTALYWYRQSLGQGPEFLIYFQGTGAADDSGLPNDRFFAVRPEGSVSTLKIQRTERGDSAVYLCASSLRGGHNEQFFGPGTRLTVL.

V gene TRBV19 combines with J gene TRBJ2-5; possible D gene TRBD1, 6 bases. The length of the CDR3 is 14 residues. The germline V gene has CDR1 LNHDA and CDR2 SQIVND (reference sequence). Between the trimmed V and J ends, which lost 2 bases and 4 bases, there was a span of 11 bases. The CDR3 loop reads CASSILGRGETQYF. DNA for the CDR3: TGTGCCAGTAGTATATTAGGCAGGGGAGAGACCCAGTACTTC. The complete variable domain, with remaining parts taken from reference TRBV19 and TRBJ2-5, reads DGGITQSPKYLFRKEGQNVTLSCEQNLNHDAMYWYRQDPGQGLRLIYYSQIVNDFQKGDIAEGYSVSREKKESFPLTVTSAQKNPTAFYLCASSILGRGETQYFGPGTRLLVL.

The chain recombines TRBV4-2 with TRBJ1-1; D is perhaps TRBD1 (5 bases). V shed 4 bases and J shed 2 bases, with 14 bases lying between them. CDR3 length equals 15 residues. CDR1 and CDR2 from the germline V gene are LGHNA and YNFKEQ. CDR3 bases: TGTGCCAGCAGCCCCAAGGGCAGGGTTAACACTGAAGCTTTCTTT. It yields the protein CASSPKGRVNTEAFF.

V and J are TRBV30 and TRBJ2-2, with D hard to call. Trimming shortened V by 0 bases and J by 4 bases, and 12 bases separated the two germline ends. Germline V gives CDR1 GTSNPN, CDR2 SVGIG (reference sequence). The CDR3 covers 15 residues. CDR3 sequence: CAWSVPGGGTGELFF. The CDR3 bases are TGTGCCTGGAGTGTCCCTGGCGGCGGCACCGGGGAGCTGTTTTTT.